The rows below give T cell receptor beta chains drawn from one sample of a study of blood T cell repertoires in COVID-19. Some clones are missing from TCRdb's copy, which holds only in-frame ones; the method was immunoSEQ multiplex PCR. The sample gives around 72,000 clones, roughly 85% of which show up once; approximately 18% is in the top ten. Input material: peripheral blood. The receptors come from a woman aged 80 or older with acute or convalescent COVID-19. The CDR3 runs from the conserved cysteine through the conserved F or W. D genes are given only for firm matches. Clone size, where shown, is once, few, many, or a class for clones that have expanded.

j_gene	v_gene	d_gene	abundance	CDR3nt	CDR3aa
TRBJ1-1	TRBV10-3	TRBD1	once	TGTGCCATCAGTGAACAGGGGGGTGAAGCTTTCTTT	CAISEQGGEAFF
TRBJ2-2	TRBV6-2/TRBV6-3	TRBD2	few	TGTGCCAGCAGCCATCCGCCAAGGACTAGCGGGAGCTCCCGGGGGCACACCGGGGAGCTGTTTTTT	CASSHPPRTSGSSRGHTGELFF
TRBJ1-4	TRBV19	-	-	TGTGCCAGTAGTATGAGTAGGGGGGGATATGAAAAACTGTTTTTT	CASSMSRGGYEKLFF
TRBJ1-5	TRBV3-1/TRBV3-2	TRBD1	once	TGTGCCAGCAGCGACGGACAGGGTCAGCATTTT	CASSDGQGQHF
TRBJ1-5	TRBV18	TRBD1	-	TGTGCCAGCTCACTTTCAGGGGGTCGAGATCAGCCCCAGCATTTT	CASSLSGGRDQPQHF
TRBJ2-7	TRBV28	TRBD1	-	TGTGCCAGCAGACCGAGGACAGGGACTTACGAGCAGTACTTC	CASRPRTGTYEQYF
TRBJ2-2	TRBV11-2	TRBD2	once	TGTGCCAGCAGCATCGGACTAGCTAACACCGGGGAGCTGTTTTTT	CASSIGLANTGELFF
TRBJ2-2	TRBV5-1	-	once	TGCGCCAGCAGCTTGAGCACAGGCACCGGGGAGCTGTTTTTT	CASSLSTGTGELFF
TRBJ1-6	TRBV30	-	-	TGTGCCTGGAGTGTCATCGGGGGGAGTTATAATTCACCCCTCCACTTT	CAWSVIGGSYNSPLHF
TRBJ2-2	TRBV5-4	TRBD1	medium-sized	TGTGCCAGCAGCTCGGGACAGGGTGCCGGGGAGCTGTTTTTT	CASSSGQGAGELFF